A selection of T cell receptor beta chains follows, all from one sample in a study of PD-1 blockade in classical Hodgkin lymphoma. The method was immunoSEQ multiplex PCR; TCRdb's version includes in-frame clones alone and lacks a portion of them. The table has 50,000 or so clones, around four fifths seen once. Material: peripheral blood mononuclear cells (PBMCs), obtained before the fourth cycle of nivolumab. The receptor set was obtained from a human donor with classical Hodgkin lymphoma. CDR3s include the opening cysteine and the closing phenylalanine or tryptophan. A D gene is named only where the DNA matches it firmly. Some rows have no size entry. The others give once, few or many, or a class for an expanded clone.

V	D	size	J	CDR3	DNA
TRBV6-6	-	-	TRBJ2-6	CASREYPTEVLTF	TGTGCCAGCAGAGAGTACCCAACAGAGGTCCTGACTTTC
TRBV7-9	-	few	TRBJ1-2	CASSFEGRDYGYTF	TGTGCCAGCAGCTTTGAAGGGCGGGACTATGGCTACACCTTC
TRBV28	TRBD2	-	TRBJ2-1	CASSPEREGPNEQFF	TGTGCCAGCAGTCCAGAGCGGGAGGGCCCCAATGAGCAGTTCTTC
TRBV2	TRBD2	-	TRBJ2-1	CASSQRDSSYNEQFF	TGTGCCAGCAGCCAGCGGGATAGCTCCTACAATGAGCAGTTCTTC
TRBV28	TRBD1	few	TRBJ1-3	CASRPGGPTGNTIYF	TGTGCCAGCAGGCCAGGGGGCCCCACTGGAAACACCATATATTTT
TRBV28	-	-	TRBJ2-7	CASTGQAVYEQYF	TGTGCCAGCACCGGGCAGGCGGTCTACGAGCAGTACTTC
TRBV10-3	-	-	TRBJ2-3	CAISGDGSPDTQYF	TGTGCCATCAGTGGTGACGGGAGTCCCGATACGCAGTATTTT
TRBV15	-	-	TRBJ1-1	CATSRGPPGMNTEAFF	TGTGCCACCAGCAGAGGACCCCCAGGTATGAACACTGAAGCTTTCTTT
TRBV11-2	-	few	TRBJ1-2	CASSESSSYGYTF	TGTGCCAGCAGCGAATCGTCGAGCTATGGCTACACCTTC
TRBV6-5	TRBD1	-	TRBJ1-5	CASSTSRTGEQPQHF	TGTGCCAGCAGTACCTCGAGGACAGGGGAGCAGCCCCAGCATTTT
TRBV28	-	-	TRBJ2-2	CASSLPSNTGELFF	TGTGCCAGCAGTTTACCCTCGAACACCGGGGAGCTGTTTTTT
TRBV2	-	-	TRBJ2-3	CASDQVIDTQYF	TGTGCCAGTGACCAGGTTATCGATACGCAGTATTTT
TRBV11-2	-	-	TRBJ2-5	CASSLDRVETQYF	TGTGCCAGCAGCTTAGATCGTGTGGAGACCCAGTACTTC
TRBV11-2	-	-	TRBJ2-1	CASGTIYNEQFF	TGTGCCAGCGGGACAATTTACAATGAGCAGTTCTTC
TRBV5-1	TRBD1	-	TRBJ1-1	CASSYRQGGPNTEAFF	TGCGCCAGCAGCTACCGACAGGGGGGTCCGAACACTGAAGCTTTCTTT
TRBV6-4	TRBD2	-	TRBJ2-7	CASSPLVGQREDPPYEQYF	TGTGCCAGCAGCCCACTGGTAGGCCAGCGGGAGGATCCTCCCTACGAGCAGTACTTC
TRBV11-2	-	-	TRBJ2-1	CASSFAREQFF	TGTGCCAGCAGCTTCGCCCGCGAGCAGTTCTTC
TRBV25-1	TRBD2	-	TRBJ2-1	CASSAISGRAFDEQFF	TGTGCCAGCAGTGCGATTAGCGGGAGGGCCTTTGATGAGCAGTTCTTC
TRBV29-1	TRBD1	-	TRBJ2-5	CSALWTGGLLAQYF	TGCAGCGCCCTTTGGACAGGTGGATTATTGGCCCAGTACTTC
TRBV28	TRBD1	-	TRBJ1-3	CASGNPKGGIPGFGNTIYF	TGTGCCAGCGGCAACCCTAAAGGGGGCATTCCAGGATTTGGAAACACCATATATTTT
TRBV6-1	-	-	TRBJ2-3	CASRRRADPDTQYF	TGTGCCAGCAGGAGGAGGGCAGACCCAGATACGCAGTATTTT
TRBV5-1	-	-	TRBJ2-1	CASSSSGFSYNEQFF	TGCGCCAGCAGCTCCTCCGGTTTCTCCTACAATGAGCAGTTCTTC